The TCR beta chain described here comes from a study of neurological immune-mediated disorders. Broader study findings: With the multiple sclerosis repertoire cluster, neither clinical nor MRI features showed any association. HTLV-1-associated myelopathy showed the most TCR clonal expansion; multiple sclerosis the least, below healthy controls.

Germline V gene sequence: CDR1 SEHNR, CDR2 FQNEAQ (reference sequence). The CDR3 length is 11 residues. Trimming shortened V by 2 bases and J by 5 bases, and 3 bases separated the two germline ends. TCRdb fed the 5' RACE reads into MiXCR, producing one record per CDR3 protein. Found here are approximately 26,000 distinct CDR3 sequences, 2% to 2.5% of them singletons; the top ten hold 2% to 2.5%. This clonotype was seen at least ten times. Its antigen is as yet unknown. This TCR was sampled from a woman in her fifties or sixties with multiple sclerosis. The V gene is TRBV7-9, the J gene TRBJ1-2; D call uncertain. The sequenced material came from PBMCs. The CDR3 bases are TGTGCCAGCAGCTTAATGTATGGCTACACCTTC. This codes for CASSLMYGYTF.